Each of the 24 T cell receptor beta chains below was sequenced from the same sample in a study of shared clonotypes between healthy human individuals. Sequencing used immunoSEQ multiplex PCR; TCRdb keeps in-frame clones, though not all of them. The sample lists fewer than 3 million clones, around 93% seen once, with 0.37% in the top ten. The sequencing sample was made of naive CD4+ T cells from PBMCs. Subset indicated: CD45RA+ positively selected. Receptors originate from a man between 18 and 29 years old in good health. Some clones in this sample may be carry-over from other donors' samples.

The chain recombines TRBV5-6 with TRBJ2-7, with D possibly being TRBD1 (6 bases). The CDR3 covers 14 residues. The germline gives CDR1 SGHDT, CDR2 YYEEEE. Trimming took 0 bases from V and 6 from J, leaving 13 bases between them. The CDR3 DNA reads TGTGCCAGCAGCTTGGTAGGCAGGGGAAGCGAGCAGTACTTC. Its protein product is CASSLVGRGSEQYF.

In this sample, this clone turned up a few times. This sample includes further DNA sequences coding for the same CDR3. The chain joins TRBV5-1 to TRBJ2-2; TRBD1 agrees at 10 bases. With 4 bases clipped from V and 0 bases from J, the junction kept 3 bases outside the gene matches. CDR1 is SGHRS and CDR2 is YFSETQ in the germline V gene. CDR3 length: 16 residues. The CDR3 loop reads CASSTGQGANTGELFF. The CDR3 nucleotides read TGCGCCAGCAGCACCGGACAGGGGGCGAACACCGGGGAGCTGTTTTTT. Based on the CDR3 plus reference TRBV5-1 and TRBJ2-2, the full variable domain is KAGVTQTPRYLIKTRGQQVTLSCSPISGHRSVSWYQQTPGQGLQFLFEYFSETQRNKGNFPGRFSGRQFSNSRSEMNVSTLELGDSALYLCASSTGQGANTGELFFGEGSRLTVL.

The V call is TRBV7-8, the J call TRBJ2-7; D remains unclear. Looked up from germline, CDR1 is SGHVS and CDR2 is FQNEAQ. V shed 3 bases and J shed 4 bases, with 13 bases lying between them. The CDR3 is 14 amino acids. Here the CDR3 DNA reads TGTGCCAGCAGCTTTACGAGGAACACATACGAGCAGTACTTC. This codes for CASSFTRNTYEQYF.

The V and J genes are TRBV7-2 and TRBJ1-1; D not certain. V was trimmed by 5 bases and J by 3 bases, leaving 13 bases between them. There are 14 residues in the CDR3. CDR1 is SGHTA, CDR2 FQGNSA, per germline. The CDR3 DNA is TGTGCCAGCAGCCCGGGCCCTATGGACACTGAAGCTTTCTTT. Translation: CASSPGPMDTEAFF.

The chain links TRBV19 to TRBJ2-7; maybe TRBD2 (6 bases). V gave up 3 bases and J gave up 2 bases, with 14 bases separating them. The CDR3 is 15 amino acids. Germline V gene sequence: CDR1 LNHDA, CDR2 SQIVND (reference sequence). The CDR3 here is CASSMEGRGAYEQYF. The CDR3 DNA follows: TGTGCCAGTAGTATGGAGGGCAGAGGGGCCTACGAGCAGTACTTC.

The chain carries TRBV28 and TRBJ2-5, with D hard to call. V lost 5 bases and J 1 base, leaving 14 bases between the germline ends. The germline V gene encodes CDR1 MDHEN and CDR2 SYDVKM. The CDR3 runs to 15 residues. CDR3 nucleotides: TGTGCCAGCAGTCCGCCCCTTGGCATCCAAGAGACCCAGTACTTC. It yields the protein CASSPPLGIQETQYF. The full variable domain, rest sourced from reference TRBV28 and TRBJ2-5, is DVKVTQSSRYLVKRTGEKVFLECVQDMDHENMFWYRQDPGLGLRLIYFSYDVKMKEKGDIPEGYSVSREKKERFSLILESASTNQTSMYLCASSPPLGIQETQYFGPGTRLLVL.

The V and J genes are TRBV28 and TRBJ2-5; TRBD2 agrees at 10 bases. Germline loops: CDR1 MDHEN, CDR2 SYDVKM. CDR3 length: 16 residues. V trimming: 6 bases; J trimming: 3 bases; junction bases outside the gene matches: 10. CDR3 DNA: TGTGCCAGCAGGCCGCTAGCGGGAGTGGGGAAAGAGACCCAGTACTTC. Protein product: CASRPLAGVGKETQYF.

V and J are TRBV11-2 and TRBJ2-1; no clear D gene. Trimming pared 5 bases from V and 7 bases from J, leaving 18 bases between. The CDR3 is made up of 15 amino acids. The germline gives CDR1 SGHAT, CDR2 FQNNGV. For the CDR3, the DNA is TGTGCCAGCAGCGCCCAGACCCCCCTCGGTAATGAGCAGTTCTTC. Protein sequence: CASSAQTPLGNEQFF.

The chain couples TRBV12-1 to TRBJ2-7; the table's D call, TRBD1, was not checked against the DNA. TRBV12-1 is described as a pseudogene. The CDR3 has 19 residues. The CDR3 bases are TGTGCCAGCAGCTATAAGAGGGACAGGGGCAGGAGATTCAGGTACGAGCAGTACTTC. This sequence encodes CASSYKRDRGRRFRYEQYF.

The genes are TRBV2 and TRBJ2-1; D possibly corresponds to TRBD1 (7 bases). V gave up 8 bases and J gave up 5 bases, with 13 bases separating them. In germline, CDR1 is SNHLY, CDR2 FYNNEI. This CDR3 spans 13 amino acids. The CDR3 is CASETGRHNEQFF. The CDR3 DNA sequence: TGTGCCAGCGAGACAGGGAGGCACAATGAGCAGTTCTTC.

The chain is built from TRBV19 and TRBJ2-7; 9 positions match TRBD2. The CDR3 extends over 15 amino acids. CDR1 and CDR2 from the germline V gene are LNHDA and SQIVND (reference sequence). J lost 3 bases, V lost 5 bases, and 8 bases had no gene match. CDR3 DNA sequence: TGTGCCAGTAGTGCGGGAGGGACGCCCGGCTACGAGCAGTACTTC. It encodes CASSAGGTPGYEQYF. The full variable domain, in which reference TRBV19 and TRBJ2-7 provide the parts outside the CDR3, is DGGITQSPKYLFRKEGQNVTLSCEQNLNHDAMYWYRQDPGQGLRLIYYSQIVNDFQKGDIAEGYSVSREKKESFPLTVTSAQKNPTAFYLCASSAGGTPGYEQYFGPGTRLTVT.

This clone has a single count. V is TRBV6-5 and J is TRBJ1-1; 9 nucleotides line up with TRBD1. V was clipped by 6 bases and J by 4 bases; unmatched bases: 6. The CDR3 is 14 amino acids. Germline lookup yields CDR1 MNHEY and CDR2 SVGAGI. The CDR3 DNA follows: TGTGCCAGCAGGGGACAGGGTCTAAGCACTGAAGCTTTCTTT. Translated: CASRGQGLSTEAFF.

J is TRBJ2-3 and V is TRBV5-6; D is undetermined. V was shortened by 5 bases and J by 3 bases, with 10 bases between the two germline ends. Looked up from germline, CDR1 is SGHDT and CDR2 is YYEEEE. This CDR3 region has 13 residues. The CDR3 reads CASRPAATDTQYF. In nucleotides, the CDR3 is TGTGCCAGCAGACCGGCCGCAACAGATACGCAGTATTTT. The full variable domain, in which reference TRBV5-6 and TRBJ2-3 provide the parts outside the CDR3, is DAGVTQSPTHLIKTRGQQVTLRCSPKSGHDTVSWYQQALGQGPQFIFQYYEEEERQRGNFPDRFSGHQFPNYSSELNVNALLLGDSALYLCASRPAATDTQYFGPGTRLTVL.

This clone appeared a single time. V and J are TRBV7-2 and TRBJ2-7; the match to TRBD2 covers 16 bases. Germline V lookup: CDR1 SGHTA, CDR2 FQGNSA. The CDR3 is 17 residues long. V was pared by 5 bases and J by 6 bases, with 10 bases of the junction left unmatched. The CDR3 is CASSHIGTSGRGGEQYF. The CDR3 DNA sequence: TGTGCCAGCAGCCACATCGGGACTAGCGGGAGGGGTGGCGAGCAGTACTTC.

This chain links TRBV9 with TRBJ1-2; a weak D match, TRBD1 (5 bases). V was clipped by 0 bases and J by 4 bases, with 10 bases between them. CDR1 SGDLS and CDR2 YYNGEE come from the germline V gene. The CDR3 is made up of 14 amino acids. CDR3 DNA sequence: TGTGCCAGCAGCGTAGAACAGGACGGCTATGGCTACACCTTC. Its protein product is CASSVEQDGYGYTF.

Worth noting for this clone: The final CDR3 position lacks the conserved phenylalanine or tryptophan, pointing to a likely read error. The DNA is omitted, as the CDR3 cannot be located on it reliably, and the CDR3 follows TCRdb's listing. CDR3 protein: CASTLRRQV. This chain uses TRBV11-2 with TRBJ1-6; TRBD1 is the table's D call, not checked against the DNA. CDR1 is SGHAT, CDR2 FQNNGV, per germline. 9 amino acids form the CDR3, both terminal residues included.

The chain's CDR3 is CASSLSSGNHEQYF. CDR3 DNA sequence: TGTGCCAGCAGCTTGTCTAGCGGGAACCACGAGCAGTACTTC. V is TRBV5-4 and J is TRBJ2-7, with 9 bases that match TRBD2. This CDR3 comprises 14 residues. Trimming cost V 1 base and J 5 bases; bases outside gene matches: 4. Germline CDR1 SGHNT, CDR2 YYREEE (reference sequence).

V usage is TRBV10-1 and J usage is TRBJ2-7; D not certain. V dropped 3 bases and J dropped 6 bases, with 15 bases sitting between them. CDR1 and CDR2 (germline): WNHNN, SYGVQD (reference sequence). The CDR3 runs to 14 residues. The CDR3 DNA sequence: TGCGCCAGCAGTGACATCTTCGGCTCTGCCGAGCAGTACTTC. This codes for CASSDIFGSAEQYF.

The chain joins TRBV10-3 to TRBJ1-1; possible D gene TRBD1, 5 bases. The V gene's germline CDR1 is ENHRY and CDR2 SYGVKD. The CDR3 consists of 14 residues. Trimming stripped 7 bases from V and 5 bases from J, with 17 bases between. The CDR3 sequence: CAITPNLPGTEAFF. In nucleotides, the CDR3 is TGTGCCATCACCCCGAACCTCCCAGGGACTGAAGCTTTCTTT.

DNA of the CDR3: TGTGCCAGCAGCTTAGTAATGGGACAGCCGCTCACTGAAGCTTTCTTT. Translation: CASSLVMGQPLTEAFF. The chain carries TRBV11-2 and TRBJ1-1; TRBD1 aligns across 7 bases. Trimming removed 1 base from V and 4 bases from J; junction bases left unmatched: 9. This CDR3 region has 16 residues. CDR1 SGHAT and CDR2 FQNNGV come from the germline V gene. The full variable domain, with the rest looked up from reference TRBV11-2 and TRBJ1-1, is EAGVAQSPRYKIIEKRQSVAFWCNPISGHATLYWYQQILGQGPKLLIQFQNNGVVDDSQLPKDRFSAERLKGVDSTLKIQPAKLEDSAVYLCASSLVMGQPLTEAFFGQGTRLTVV.

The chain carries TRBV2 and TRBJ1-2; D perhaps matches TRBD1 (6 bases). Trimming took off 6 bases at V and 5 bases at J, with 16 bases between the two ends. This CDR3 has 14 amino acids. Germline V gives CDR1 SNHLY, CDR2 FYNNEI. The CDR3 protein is CASSEQGSEYGYTF. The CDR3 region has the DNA TGTGCCAGCAGCGAACAGGGATCGGAATATGGCTACACCTTC.

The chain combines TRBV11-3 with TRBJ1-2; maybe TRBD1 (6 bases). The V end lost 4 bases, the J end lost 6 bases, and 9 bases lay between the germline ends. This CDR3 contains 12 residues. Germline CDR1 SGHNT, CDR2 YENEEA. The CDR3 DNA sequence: TGTGCCAGCAGCTCTTCAGGGGATGGCTACACCTTC. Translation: CASSSSGDGYTF.

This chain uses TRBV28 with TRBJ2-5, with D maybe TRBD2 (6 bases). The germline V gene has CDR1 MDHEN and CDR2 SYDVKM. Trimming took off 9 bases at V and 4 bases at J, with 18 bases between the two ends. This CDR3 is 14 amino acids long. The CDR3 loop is CASFGGRPGETQYF. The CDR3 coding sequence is TGTGCCAGTTTTGGGGGGAGGCCAGGAGAGACCCAGTACTTC. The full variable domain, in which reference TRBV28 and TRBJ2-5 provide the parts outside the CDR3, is DVKVTQSSRYLVKRTGEKVFLECVQDMDHENMFWYRQDPGLGLRLIYFSYDVKMKEKGDIPEGYSVSREKKERFSLILESASTNQTSMYLCASFGGRPGETQYFGPGTRLLVL.

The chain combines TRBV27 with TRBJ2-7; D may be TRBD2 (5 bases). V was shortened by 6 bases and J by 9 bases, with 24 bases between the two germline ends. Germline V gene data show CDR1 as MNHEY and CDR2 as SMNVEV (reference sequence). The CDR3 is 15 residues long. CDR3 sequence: CASRVRTSHTTRQYF. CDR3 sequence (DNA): TGTGCCAGCAGGGTCAGGACTTCACATACTACGAGGCAGTACTTC.